A single sample is the source of the 17 T cell receptor beta chains below, sequenced in a study of T cell responses to AZD1222 COVID-19 vaccine. TCRdb's table, derived via immunoSEQ multiplex PCR, lists solely in-frame clones and lacks some. The table includes approximately 30,000 clones, 78% detected once. The sequencing used peripheral blood, collected 28 days after the second AZD1222 dose. The receptor source for this set is an adult who received the AZD1222 COVID-19 vaccine.

The rearrangement links TRBV4-1 to TRBJ1-2, with D possibly being TRBD1 (5 bases). Germline values: CDR1 MGHRA, CDR2 YSYEKL. Trimming cost V 3 bases and J 4 bases, with 15 bases left between them. The CDR3 consists of 15 residues. CDR3 nucleotide sequence: TGCGCCAGCAGCCACCAAACGCAGGGCCCCTATGGCTACACCTTC. This gives the protein CASSHQTQGPYGYTF.

The gene calls are TRBV6-1 and TRBJ1-2, with a possible D match to TRBD1 (5 bases). The CDR3 has 15 amino acids. V was clipped by 6 bases and J by 6 bases, with 20 bases between them. The germline gives CDR1 MNHNS, CDR2 SASEGT. The CDR3 nucleotides are TGTGCCAGCAGCCGAACGTCGGGGGGGGTCAATGGCTACACCTTC. Translated: CASSRTSGGVNGYTF.

Notes on this clone: Germline and junction disagree at one end, which may indicate a read error. The rearrangement uses TRBV5-6 and TRBJ1-2; the D gene is possibly TRBD1 (6 bases). The CDR3 spans 13 residues. Germline-derived CDR1 and CDR2 are SGHDT and YYEEEE. This chain's CDR3 is CASSFRGVRETAF. DNA of the CDR3: TGTGCCAGCAGCTTTAGGGGGGTTCGAGAGACAGCCTTC.

The rearrangement uses TRBV7-2 and TRBJ1-1; maybe TRBD1 (6 bases). Trimming shortened V by 2 bases and J by 3 bases, and 7 bases separated the two germline ends. This CDR3 is built from 13 residues. Germline CDR1 reads SGHTA; CDR2 reads FQGNSA. The CDR3 loop is CASSLKGDTEAFF. CDR3 DNA: TGTGCCAGCAGCTTAAAGGGGGACACTGAAGCTTTCTTT.

The chain links TRBV6-2 or TRBV6-3 to TRBJ2-2, with 7 bases that match TRBD2. Unmatched junction bases numbered 11, after V lost 6 bases and J lost 4 bases. Germline assignment: CDR1 MNHEY and CDR2 SVGEGT. This CDR3 is 16 amino acids long. The CDR3 region has the DNA TGTGCCAGCAGCCTTGTCGGGACTACTTCCACCGGGGAGCTGTTTTTT. Translated, it gives CASSLVGTTSTGELFF.

This rearrangement joins TRBV5-5 to TRBJ1-5; 7 bases agree with TRBD1. This CDR3 region has 13 residues. Trimming at V came to 4 bases and at J to 5 bases, leaving 3 bases not matched to a gene. The germline V gene encodes CDR1 SGHKS and CDR2 YYEKEE (reference sequence). Here the CDR3 DNA reads TGTGCCAGCAGCCCGGGACAGTATCAGCCCCAGCATTTT. Translated: CASSPGQYQPQHF. The variable domain in full, completed from reference TRBV5-5 and TRBJ1-5, reads DAGVTQSPTHLIKTRGQQVTLRCSPISGHKSVSWYQQVLGQGPQFIFQYYEKEERGRGNFPDRFSARQFPNYSSELNVNALLLGDSALYLCASSPGQYQPQHFGDGTRLSIL.

This clone showed up just once. The gene calls are TRBV7-2 and TRBJ1-2; TRBD1 is a possible D gene (5 bases). Per germline, CDR1 SGHTA and CDR2 FQGNSA. The CDR3 is 14 residues long. Between the trimmed V and J ends, which lost 5 bases and 0 bases, there was a span of 10 bases. CDR3 sequence reads: CASSPDTANYGYTF. Written as DNA, the CDR3 is TGTGCCAGCAGCCCGGACACGGCTAACTATGGCTACACCTTC.

Only a few counts were recorded for this clone. The CDR3 DNA reads as TGTGCCAGCAGAGCTCCTGGAAATCAGCCCCAGCATTTT. It yields the protein CASRAPGNQPQHF. The chain recombines TRBV12-3 or TRBV12-4 with TRBJ1-5; D is unclear. V lost 6 bases and J 4 bases, leaving 10 bases between the germline ends. The CDR3 sequence is 13 residues long.

The sample holds one count of this clone. The CDR3 here is CASSLGDFGGYTF. Written as DNA, the CDR3 is TGTGCCAGCAGCTTGGGGGATTTTGGGGGCTACACCTTC. V is TRBV7-2 and J is TRBJ1-2; TRBD1 is a possible D gene (5 bases). Trimming pared 3 bases from V and 8 bases from J, leaving 13 bases between. This CDR3 region has 13 residues. The V gene's germline CDR1 is SGHTA and CDR2 FQGNSA.

There are a few counts of this clone. In DNA form, the CDR3 reads TGCGCCAGCAGCTCCAGGACAGGTGGAGTCAGCGGGGAGCTGTTTTTT. Translating gives CASSSRTGGVSGELFF. The V gene is TRBV5-1, the J gene TRBJ2-2; 7 bases match TRBD1. The ends lost 3 bases at V and 7 bases at J; junction bases unmatched: 12. Germline V CDR1 and CDR2: SGHRS, YFSETQ. The CDR3 length is 16 residues.

The chain combines TRBV7-2 with TRBJ2-3; TRBD2 matches at 8 bases. This CDR3 is built from 17 residues. The germline V gene has CDR1 SGHTA and CDR2 FQGNSA. V lost 6 bases and J lost 0; bases outside the gene matches: 11. The CDR3 DNA reads as TGTGCCAGCAGGGTTTCGGGGGGACTAGGGAGCACAGATACGCAGTATTTT. It translates to CASRVSGGLGSTDTQYF.

The chain is built from TRBV30 and TRBJ1-5; the D is unclear. CDR1 GTSNPN and CDR2 SVGIG come from the germline V gene (reference sequence). The V and J ends lost 4 bases and 2 bases respectively, with 12 bases between them. CDR3 length equals 14 residues. In DNA, the CDR3 is TGTGCCTGGACCGGGGATCATGGCAATCAGCCCCAGCATTTT. As protein: CAWTGDHGNQPQHF.

This chain uses TRBV6-2 or TRBV6-3 with TRBJ2-7, with 7 bases that match TRBD1. The V and J ends lost 6 bases and 3 bases, in that order; junction bases with no gene match: 11. The CDR3 extends over 15 amino acids. CDR1 MNHEY and CDR2 SVGEGT come from the germline V gene. CDR3 sequence: CASSEGGAGGYEQYV. As DNA, the CDR3 is TGTGCCAGCAGCGAAGGGGGCGCAGGGGGCTACGAGCAGTACGTC.

The chain recombines TRBV28 with TRBJ2-2; 7 bases map to TRBD2. Germline loops: CDR1 MDHEN, CDR2 SYDVKM. The length of the CDR3 is 17 residues. J was trimmed by 4 bases and V by 4 bases; bases with no gene match: 12. CDR3 sequence (DNA): TGTGCCAGCAGTTCTGTACGGTGGGAGGGACTCACCGGGGAGCTGTTTTTT. Translation gives CASSSVRWEGLTGELFF.

This clone was seen more than once but under ten times. V is TRBV18 and J is TRBJ2-5; either TRBD1 or TRBD2 may supply D (5 bases each). Germline V gene sequence: CDR1 KGHSH, CDR2 LQKENI. V was clipped by 5 bases and J by 5 bases, with 12 bases between them. The CDR3 spans 13 residues. CDR3 nucleotides: TGTGCCAGCTCATCCGGGACCCAGGAGACCCAGTACTTC. Translated, it gives CASSSGTQETQYF.

The rearrangement links TRBV11-3 to TRBJ1-1, with TRBD1 matching 7 bases. V was pared by 5 bases and J by 1 base, with 7 bases of the junction left unmatched. Per the germline V gene, CDR1 is SGHNT and CDR2 is YENEEA. This CDR3 contains 15 residues. For the CDR3, the DNA is TGTGCCAGCAGCGCGGGGACAGAAGAGAACACTGAAGCTTTCTTT. Its translation: CASSAGTEENTEAFF.

The V and J genes are TRBV18 and TRBJ2-5; either TRBD1 or TRBD2 may fit D (6 bases each). The CDR3 totals 14 residues. Between the trimmed V and J ends, which lost 2 bases and 5 bases, there was a span of 12 bases. CDR1 is KGHSH and CDR2 is LQKENI in the germline V gene. CDR3 sequence (DNA): TGTGCCAGCTCACCATCGGGGGACACGGAGACCCAGTACTTC. It codes for CASSPSGDTETQYF.